A selection of T cell receptor beta chains follows, all from one sample in a study of T-cell reconstitution after alpha-beta-depleted transplantation in children. TCRdb reprocessed the PCR reads with MiXCR, giving one entry per CDR3 protein. The sample carries under 750,000 distinct CDR3 sequences, about 23% recorded once. The sample in question was PBMCs, mostly from graft donor cells, obtained 360 days after TCRalphabeta/CD19-depleted stem cell transplant. The receptors were sampled from a boy under three years old who had a stem cell transplant for acute myeloid leukemia, so the T cells may come from the graft donor. CDR3s include the opening cysteine and the closing phenylalanine or tryptophan. The D gene is left open where the match is weak. Some rows mark clone size as missing; the rest say once, few, many or name a class of expanded clone.

d_call	v_call	j_call	clone_size	cdr3_aa	cdr3_nt
.	TRBV20-1	TRBJ2-3	many	CSASPHMPPTDTQYF	TGCAGTGCTAGCCCTCATATGCCCCCCACAGATACGCAGTATTTT
.	TRBV7-6	TRBJ2-6	.	CASSLISTSGANVLTF	TGTGCCAGCAGCTTAATTTCTACCTCTGGGGCCAACGTCCTGACTTTC
.	TRBV6-2/TRBV6-3	TRBJ2-3	few	CASSYGDGLTDTQYF	TGTGCCAGCAGTTACGGGGACGGCCTCACAGATACGCAGTATTTT
.	TRBV29-1	TRBJ2-3	few	CSVLTMTGSTDTQYF	TGCAGCGTTTTAACGATGACAGGATCCACAGATACGCAGTATTTT
TRBD2	TRBV6-2/TRBV6-3	TRBJ2-1	many	CASSYRGGHNEQFF	TGTGCCAGCAGTTATCGGGGGGGGCACAATGAGCAGTTTTTC
.	TRBV7-9	TRBJ2-1	.	CASSLGAGGAYNEQFF	TGTGCCAGCAGCTTAGGGGCCGGGGGAGCCTACAATGAGCAGTTCTTC
TRBD2	TRBV12-3/TRBV12-4	TRBJ2-1	.	CASRPTSGGILYLANNEQFF	TGTGCCAGCAGACCTACTAGCGGGGGCATCCTCTATCTCGCGAACAATGAGCAGTTCTTC
.	TRBV20-1	TRBJ2-5	few	CSAAPGGRETQYF	TGCAGTGCTGCTCCGGGGGGCAGGGAGACCCAGTACTTC
TRBD2	TRBV7-3	TRBJ2-5	few	CASSSTGTMGGAQYF	TGTGCCAGCAGCTCAACCGGGACTATGGGGGGGGCCCAGTACTTC
.	TRBV4-2	TRBJ1-1	.	CASSQDLGREAFF	TGTGCCAGCAGCCAAGATCTCGGCAGGGAGGCTTTCTTT
.	TRBV5-1	TRBJ2-5	few	CASSLEVRRGETQYF	TGCGCCAGCAGCTTGGAAGTTCGGCGTGGAGAGACCCAGTACTTC
.	TRBV5-1	TRBJ2-5	.	CASSLAVASETQYF	TGCGCCAGCAGCTTGGCCGTGGCTTCGGAGACCCAGTACTTC
TRBD2	TRBV20-1	TRBJ2-3	few	CSAREVRTRSDTQYF	TGCAGTGCTAGAGAGGTCCGGACTAGATCAGATACGCAGTATTTT
TRBD1	TRBV20-1	TRBJ1-5	few	CSARGPGTGVQPQHF	TGCAGTGCTAGAGGACCAGGGACAGGGGTTCAGCCCCAGCATTTT
.	TRBV19	TRBJ2-1	few	CASSIQAGLGDEQFF	TGTGCCAGTAGTATTCAGGCAGGCCTAGGGGATGAGCAGTTCTTC
.	TRBV20-1	TRBJ1-1	few	CSAGVGEAFF	TGCAGTGCTGGGGTAGGAGAAGCTTTCTTT
TRBD1	TRBV29-1	TRBJ2-5	many	CSARTGEGETQYF	TGCAGCGCCCGGACAGGGGAGGGAGAGACCCAGTACTTC
.	TRBV7-2	TRBJ2-3	.	CASSLRPADTQYF	TGTGCCAGCAGCCTTCGTCCCGCGGATACGCAGTATTTT
.	TRBV12-3/TRBV12-4	TRBJ2-3	once	CASNPTGPTDTQYF	TGTGCCAGCAATCCCACAGGTCCCACAGATACGCAGTATTTT
.	TRBV6-2/TRBV6-3	TRBJ2-3	few	CASSYRSAAADTQYF	TGTGCCAGCAGTTACCGATCGGCAGCGGCAGATACGCAGTATTTT
.	TRBV12-5	TRBJ2-5	.	CASGADSLLQETQYF	TGTGCTAGTGGTGCGGACAGCCTCCTCCAAGAGACCCAGTACTTC
.	TRBV20-1	TRBJ2-3	many	CSAPPGVSTDTQYF	TGCAGTGCTCCACCGGGGGTTAGCACAGATACGCAGTATTTT
.	TRBV6-5	TRBJ2-5	.	CASSSTDWTAETQYF	TGTGCCAGCAGTTCGACCGACTGGACAGCGGAGACCCAGTACTTC
.	TRBV28	TRBJ2-1	many	CASRDSGGREQFF	TGTGCCAGCCGGGACTCAGGGGGACGGGAGCAGTTCTTC
.	TRBV9	TRBJ2-7	.	CASSPRIVPYEQYF	TGTGCCAGCAGCCCCCGGATTGTCCCCTACGAGCAGTACTTC
TRBD1	TRBV20-1	TRBJ1-1	many	CSARRGQGVEAFF	TGCAGTGCTAGGAGGGGTCAGGGGGTTGAAGCTTTCTTT
TRBD1	TRBV25-1	TRBJ2-7	.	CASGPTGNHEQYF	TGTGCCAGCGGCCCGACAGGGAATCACGAGCAGTACTTC